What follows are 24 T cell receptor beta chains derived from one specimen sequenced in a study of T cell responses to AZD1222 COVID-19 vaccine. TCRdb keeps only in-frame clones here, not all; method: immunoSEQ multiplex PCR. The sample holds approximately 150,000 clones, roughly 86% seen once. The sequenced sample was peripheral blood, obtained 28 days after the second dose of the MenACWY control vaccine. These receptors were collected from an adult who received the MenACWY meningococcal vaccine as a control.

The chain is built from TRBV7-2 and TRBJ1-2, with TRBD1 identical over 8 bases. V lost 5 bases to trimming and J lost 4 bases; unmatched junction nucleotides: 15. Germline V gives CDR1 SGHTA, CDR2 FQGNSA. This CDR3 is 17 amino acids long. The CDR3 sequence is CASSRPRLRGQVYGYTF. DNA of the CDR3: TGTGCCAGCAGCCGGCCGCGACTTAGGGGACAGGTCTATGGCTACACCTTC.

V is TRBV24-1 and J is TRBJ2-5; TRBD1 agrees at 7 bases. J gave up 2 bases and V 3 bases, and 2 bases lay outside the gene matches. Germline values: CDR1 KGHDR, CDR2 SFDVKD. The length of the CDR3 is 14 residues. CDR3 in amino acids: CATSDPGQQETQYF. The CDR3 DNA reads TGTGCCACCAGTGATCCGGGACAGCAAGAGACCCAGTACTTC.

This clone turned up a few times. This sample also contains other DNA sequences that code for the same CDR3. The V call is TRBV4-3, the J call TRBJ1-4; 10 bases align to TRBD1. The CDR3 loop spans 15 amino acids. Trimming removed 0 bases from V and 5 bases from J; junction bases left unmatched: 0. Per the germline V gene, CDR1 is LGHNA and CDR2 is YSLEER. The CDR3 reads CASSQEGQGNEKLFF. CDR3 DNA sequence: TGCGCCAGCAGCCAAGAGGGACAGGGGAATGAAAAACTGTTTTTT.

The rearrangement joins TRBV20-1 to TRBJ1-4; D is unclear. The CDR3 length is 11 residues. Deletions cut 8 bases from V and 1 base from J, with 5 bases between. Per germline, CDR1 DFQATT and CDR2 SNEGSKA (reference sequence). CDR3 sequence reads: CSTGTNEKLFF. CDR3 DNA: TGCAGTACCGGAACTAATGAAAAACTGTTTTTT.

This CDR3 reads CASSLGPGTGLWFETQYF. The CDR3 nucleotides are TGTGCCAGCAGCTTAGGCCCAGGGACAGGACTTTGGTTTGAGACCCAGTACTTC. The rearrangement joins TRBV11-2 to TRBJ2-5; TRBD1 aligns across 8 bases. Germline assignment: CDR1 SGHAT and CDR2 FQNNGV. The CDR3 totals 18 residues. V gave up 1 base and J gave up 5 bases; unmatched junction bases: 15.

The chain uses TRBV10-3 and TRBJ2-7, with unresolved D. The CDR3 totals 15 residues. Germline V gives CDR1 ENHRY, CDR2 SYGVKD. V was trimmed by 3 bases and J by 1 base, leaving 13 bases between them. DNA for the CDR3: TGTGCCATCAGTGAAGCTTCACAGTATTCCTACGAGCAGTACTTC. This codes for CAISEASQYSYEQYF.

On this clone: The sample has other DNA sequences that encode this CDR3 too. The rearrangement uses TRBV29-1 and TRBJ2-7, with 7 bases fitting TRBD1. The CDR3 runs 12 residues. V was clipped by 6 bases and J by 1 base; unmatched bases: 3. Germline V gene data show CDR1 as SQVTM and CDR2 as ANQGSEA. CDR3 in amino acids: CSVGTDSYEQYF. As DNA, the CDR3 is TGCAGCGTCGGGACAGATTCCTACGAGCAGTACTTC.

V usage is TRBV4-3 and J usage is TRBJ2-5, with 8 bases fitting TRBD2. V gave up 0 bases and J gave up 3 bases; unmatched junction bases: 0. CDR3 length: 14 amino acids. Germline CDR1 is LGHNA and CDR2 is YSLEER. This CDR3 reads CASSQELAEETQYF. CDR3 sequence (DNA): TGCGCCAGCAGCCAAGAACTAGCGGAAGAGACCCAGTACTTC.

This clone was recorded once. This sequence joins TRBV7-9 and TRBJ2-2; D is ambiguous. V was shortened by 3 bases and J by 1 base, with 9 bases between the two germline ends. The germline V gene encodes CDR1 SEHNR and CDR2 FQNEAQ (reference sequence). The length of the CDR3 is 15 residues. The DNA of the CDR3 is TGTGCCAGCAGCTTGGCCGAAAGGAACACCGGGGAGCTGTTTTTT. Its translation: CASSLAERNTGELFF. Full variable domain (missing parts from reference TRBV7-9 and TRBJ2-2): DTGVSQNPRHKITKRGQNVTFRCDPISEHNRLYWYRQTLGQGPEFLTYFQNEAQLEKSRLLSDRFSAERPKGSFSTLEIQRTEQGDSAMYLCASSLAERNTGELFFGEGSRLTVL.

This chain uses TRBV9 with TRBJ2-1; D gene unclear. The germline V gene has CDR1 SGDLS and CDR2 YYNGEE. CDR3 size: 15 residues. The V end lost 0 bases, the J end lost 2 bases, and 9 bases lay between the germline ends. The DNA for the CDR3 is TGTGCCAGCAGCGTAGGTATGTCCGCCTACAATGAGCAGTTCTTC. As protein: CASSVGMSAYNEQFF.

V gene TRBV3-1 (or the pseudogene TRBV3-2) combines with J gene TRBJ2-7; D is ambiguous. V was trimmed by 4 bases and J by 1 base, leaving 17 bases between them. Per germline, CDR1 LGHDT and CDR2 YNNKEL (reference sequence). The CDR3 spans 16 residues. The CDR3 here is CASSLRGGIWSYEQYF. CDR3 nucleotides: TGTGCCAGCAGCCTCAGAGGTGGGATATGGTCCTACGAGCAGTACTTC.

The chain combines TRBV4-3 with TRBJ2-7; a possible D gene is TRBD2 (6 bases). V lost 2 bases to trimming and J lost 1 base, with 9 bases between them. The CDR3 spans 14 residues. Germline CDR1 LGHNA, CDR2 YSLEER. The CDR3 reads CASSQSGESYEQYF. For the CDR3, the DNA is TGCGCCAGCAGCCAATCGGGGGAATCCTACGAGCAGTACTTC.

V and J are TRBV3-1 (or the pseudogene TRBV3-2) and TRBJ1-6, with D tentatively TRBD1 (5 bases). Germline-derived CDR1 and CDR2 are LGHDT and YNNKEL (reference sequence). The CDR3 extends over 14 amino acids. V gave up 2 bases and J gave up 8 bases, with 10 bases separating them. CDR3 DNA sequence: TGTGCCAGCAGCCAACGGACGGGGGATTCACCCCTCCACTTT. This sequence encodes CASSQRTGDSPLHF.

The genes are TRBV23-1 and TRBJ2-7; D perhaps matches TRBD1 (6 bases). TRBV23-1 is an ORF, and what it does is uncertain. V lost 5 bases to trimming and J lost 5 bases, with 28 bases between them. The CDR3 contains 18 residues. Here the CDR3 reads CASSNQPEGPRGVDEQYF. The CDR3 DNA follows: TGCGCCAGCAGTAATCAGCCCGAGGGTCCCAGGGGAGTGGACGAGCAGTACTTC.

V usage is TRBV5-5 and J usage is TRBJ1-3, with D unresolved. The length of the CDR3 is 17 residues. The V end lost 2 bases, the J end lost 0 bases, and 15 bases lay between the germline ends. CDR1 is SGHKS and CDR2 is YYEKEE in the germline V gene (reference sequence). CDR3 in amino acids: CASSFRTPDNSGNTIYF. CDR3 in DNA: TGTGCCAGCAGCTTTAGGACGCCTGATAACTCTGGAAACACCATATATTTT.

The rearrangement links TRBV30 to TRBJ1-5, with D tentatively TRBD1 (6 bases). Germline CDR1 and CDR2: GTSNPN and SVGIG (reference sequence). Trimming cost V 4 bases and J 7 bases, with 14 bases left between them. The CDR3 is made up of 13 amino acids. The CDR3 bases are TGTGCCTGGACAACAGGGATTGGACAGCCCCAGCATTTT. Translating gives CAWTTGIGQPQHF.

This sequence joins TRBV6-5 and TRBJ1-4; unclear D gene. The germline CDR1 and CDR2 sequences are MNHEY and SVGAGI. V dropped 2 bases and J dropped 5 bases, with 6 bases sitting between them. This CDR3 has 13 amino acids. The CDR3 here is CASSYDRNEKLFF. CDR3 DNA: TGTGCCAGCAGTTACGACCGAAATGAAAAACTGTTTTTT.

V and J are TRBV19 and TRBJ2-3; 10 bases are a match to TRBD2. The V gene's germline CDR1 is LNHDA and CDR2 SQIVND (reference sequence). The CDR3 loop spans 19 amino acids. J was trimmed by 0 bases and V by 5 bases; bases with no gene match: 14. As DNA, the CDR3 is TGTGCCAGTAGTCCCTCCGGCACCATAGCGGGAGGCAGCACAGATACGCAGTATTTT. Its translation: CASSPSGTIAGGSTDTQYF.

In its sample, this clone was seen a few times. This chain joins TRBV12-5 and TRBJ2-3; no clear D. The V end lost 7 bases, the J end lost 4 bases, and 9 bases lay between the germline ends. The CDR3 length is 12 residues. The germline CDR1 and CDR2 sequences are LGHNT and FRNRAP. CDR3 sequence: CASEGRADTQYF. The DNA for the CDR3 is TGTGCTAGTGAAGGTAGGGCAGATACGCAGTATTTT.

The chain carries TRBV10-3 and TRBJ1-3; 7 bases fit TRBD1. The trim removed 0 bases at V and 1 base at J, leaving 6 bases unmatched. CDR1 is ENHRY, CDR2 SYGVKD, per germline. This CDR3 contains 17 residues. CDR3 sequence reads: CAISESTWTGSGNTIYF. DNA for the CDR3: TGTGCCATCAGTGAGTCGACCTGGACAGGATCTGGAAACACCATATATTTT.

This CDR3 is CASSKPWTGKSNEQFF. In DNA form, the CDR3 reads TGTGCCAGCAGCAAGCCATGGACAGGGAAGAGCAATGAGCAGTTCTTC. The chain combines TRBV3-1 (or the pseudogene TRBV3-2) with TRBJ2-1; TRBD1 aligns across 8 bases. Per the germline V gene, CDR1 is LGHDT and CDR2 is YNNKEL (reference sequence). The trim removed 5 bases at V and 6 bases at J, leaving 12 bases unmatched. The CDR3 has 16 residues.

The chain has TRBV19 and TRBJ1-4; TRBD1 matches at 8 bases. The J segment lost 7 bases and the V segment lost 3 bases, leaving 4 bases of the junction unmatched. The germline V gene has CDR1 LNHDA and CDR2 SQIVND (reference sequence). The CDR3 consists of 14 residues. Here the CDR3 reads CASSIRTGSEKLFF. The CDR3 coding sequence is TGTGCCAGTAGTATTAGGACAGGGAGTGAAAAACTGTTTTTT.

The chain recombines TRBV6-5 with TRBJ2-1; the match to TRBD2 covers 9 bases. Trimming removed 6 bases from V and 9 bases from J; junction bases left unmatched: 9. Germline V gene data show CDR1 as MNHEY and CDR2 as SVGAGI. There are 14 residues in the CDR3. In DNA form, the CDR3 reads TGTGCCAGCAGGTGGACTAGCGAATGGGGTGAGCAGTTCTTC. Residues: CASRWTSEWGEQFF.

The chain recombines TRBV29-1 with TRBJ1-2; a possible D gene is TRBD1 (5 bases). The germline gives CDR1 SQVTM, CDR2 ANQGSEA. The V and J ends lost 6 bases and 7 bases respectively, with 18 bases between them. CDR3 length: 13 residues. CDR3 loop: CSVESPGFFGYTF. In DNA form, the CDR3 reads TGCAGCGTCGAATCTCCAGGGTTTTTTGGCTACACCTTC.